A single T cell receptor beta chain is shown here with its context. This entry comes from a study of blood T cell repertoires in COVID-19. Study in general: Sources were T cells, B-cell-depleted T cells, or PBMCs; the material itself was cDNA or gDNA.

Germline V CDR1 and CDR2: LNHDA, SQIVND (reference sequence). Trimming pared 5 bases from V and 7 bases from J, leaving 11 bases between. This CDR3 spans 12 amino acids. Per the study methods: Reference gene primers were amplified, and this amplification served to estimate nucleated cell counts. Profiling relied on immunoSEQ multiplex PCR, and the TCRdb table lists in-frame clones only, not all of them. V, J and clone size reflect that table, while D and trimming were determined from the DNA. The sample yields around 300,000 clones, 70% to 90% seen once. Participants reported their clinical history, and cohort assignment relied on those reports.

This sequence originates from a woman aged 25 to 45 who had recovered from COVID-19. The sample was PBMCs or T cells enriched from blood (not recorded which). The V call is TRBV19, the J call TRBJ1-1; possibly TRBD1 for D (6 bases). The CDR3 loop reads CASSRNRDEAFF. CDR3 nucleotides: TGTGCCAGTAGTCGTAACAGGGATGAAGCTTTCTTT.